The 5 T cell receptor beta chains presented below share a single source sample, sequenced in a study of blood T cells in healthy people across ages (dated by TCRdb to the mid-2010s). Libraries were built with 5' RACE. The sample was run on an Illumina HiSeq 2500. A second PCR of 7 to 11 cycles was performed with a sample-barcoded 5' primer and a J-beta primer mix. Using fastp at Q25 and MiXCR, TCRdb reprocessed the public reads and kept productive beta chains. For every CDR3 protein sequence, its rows merge into one entry that carries the most common genes and DNA. The sample profile shows 550,000 to 650,000 distinct CDR3 sequences; approximately 26% of them were found once. Roughly 3.5% of the sample is taken by the ten largest. The same data also went into a second study, on T cells of mothers and their children.

Sequencing was carried out using blood. The receptors here all came from a boy aged 2-15 years in good health.

This chain links TRBV5-5 with TRBJ1-2; D gene unclear. The CDR3 is 15 residues long. V was trimmed by 4 bases and J by 5 bases, leaving 18 bases between them. The germline CDR1 and CDR2 sequences are SGHKS and YYEKEE (reference sequence). CDR3 in DNA: TGTGCCAGCAGCCCCTATTATGATTCCGGGTATGGCTACACCTTC. It encodes CASSPYYDSGYGYTF.

The chain links TRBV7-6 to TRBJ2-5, with 9 bases aligning to TRBD2. Germline lookup yields CDR1 SGHVS and CDR2 FNYEAQ. J gave up 5 bases and V 1 base, and 8 bases lay outside the gene matches. This CDR3 is 16 amino acids long. CDR3 sequence (DNA): TGTGCCAGCAGCTTAGGTAGCGGGAGTGAAGGGGAGACCCAGTACTTC. This gives the protein CASSLGSGSEGETQYF. The full variable domain, completed using reference TRBV7-6 and TRBJ2-5, is GAGVSQSPRYKVTKRGQDVALRCDPISGHVSLYWYRQALGQGPEFLTYFNYEAQQDKSGLPNDRFSAERPEGSISTLTIQRTEQRDSAMYRCASSLGSGSEGETQYFGPGTRLLVL.

The chain combines TRBV20-1 with TRBJ2-5, with TRBD2 matching 9 bases. Germline loops: CDR1 DFQATT, CDR2 SNEGSKA (reference sequence). Trimming removed 1 base from V and 2 bases from J; junction bases left unmatched: 11. The CDR3 runs to 17 residues. The CDR3 bases are TGCAGTGCTAGAGCCCCCAGCGGGGGGCGGGGTCAAGAGACCCAGTACTTC. It encodes CSARAPSGGRGQETQYF.

This clonotype was counted only a few times. The chain uses TRBV12-3 or TRBV12-4 and TRBJ1-2, with no clear D. The CDR3 runs 10 residues. Trimming took 5 bases from V and 8 from J, leaving 6 bases between them. Here the CDR3 DNA reads TGTGCCAGCAGTAATAACGGCTACACCTTC. As protein: CASSNNGYTF.

This chain connects TRBV7-3 to TRBJ1-1; the D gene is possibly TRBD1 (6 bases). Trimming took off 5 bases at V and 3 bases at J, with 10 bases between the two ends. The germline gives CDR1 SGHTA, CDR2 FQGTGA. The CDR3 runs to 13 residues. For the CDR3, the DNA is TGTGCCAGCAGCCTCGGACAGTACACTGAAGCTTTCTTT. This translates into CASSLGQYTEAFF.